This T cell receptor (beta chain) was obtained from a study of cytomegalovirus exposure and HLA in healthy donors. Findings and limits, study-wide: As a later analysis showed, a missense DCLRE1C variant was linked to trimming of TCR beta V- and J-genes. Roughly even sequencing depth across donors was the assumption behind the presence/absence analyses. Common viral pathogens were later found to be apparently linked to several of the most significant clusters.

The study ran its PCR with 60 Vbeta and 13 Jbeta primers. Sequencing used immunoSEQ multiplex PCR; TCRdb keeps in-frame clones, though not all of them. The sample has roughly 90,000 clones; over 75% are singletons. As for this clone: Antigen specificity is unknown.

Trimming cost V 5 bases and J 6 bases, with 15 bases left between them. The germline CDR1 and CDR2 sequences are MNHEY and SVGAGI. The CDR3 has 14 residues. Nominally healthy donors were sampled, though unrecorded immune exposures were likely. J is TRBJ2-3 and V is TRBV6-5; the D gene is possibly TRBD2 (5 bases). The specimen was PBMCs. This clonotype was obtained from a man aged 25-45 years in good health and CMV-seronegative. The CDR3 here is CASSSSGSSDTQYF. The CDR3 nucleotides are TGTGCCAGCAGTAGTTCGGGATCGTCGGATACGCAGTATTTT.